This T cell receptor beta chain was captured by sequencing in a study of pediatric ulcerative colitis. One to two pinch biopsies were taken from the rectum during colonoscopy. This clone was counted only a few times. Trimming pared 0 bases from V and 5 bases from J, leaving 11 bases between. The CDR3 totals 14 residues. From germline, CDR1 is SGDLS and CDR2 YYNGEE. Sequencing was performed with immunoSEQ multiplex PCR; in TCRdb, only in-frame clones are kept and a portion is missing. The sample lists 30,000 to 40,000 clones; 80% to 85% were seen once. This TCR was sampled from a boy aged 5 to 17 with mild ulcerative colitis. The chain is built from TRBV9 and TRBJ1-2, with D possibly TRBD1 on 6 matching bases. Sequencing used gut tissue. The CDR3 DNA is TGTGCCAGCAGCGTAGGGACAGCCGTTTATGGCTACACCTTC. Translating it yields CASSVGTAVYGYTF. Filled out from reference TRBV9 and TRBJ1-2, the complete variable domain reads DSGVTQTPKHLITATGQRVTLRCSPRSGDLSVYWYQQSLDQGLQFLIQYYNGEERAKGNILERFSAQQFPDLHSELNLSSLELGDSALYFCASSVGTAVYGYTFGSGTRLTVV.